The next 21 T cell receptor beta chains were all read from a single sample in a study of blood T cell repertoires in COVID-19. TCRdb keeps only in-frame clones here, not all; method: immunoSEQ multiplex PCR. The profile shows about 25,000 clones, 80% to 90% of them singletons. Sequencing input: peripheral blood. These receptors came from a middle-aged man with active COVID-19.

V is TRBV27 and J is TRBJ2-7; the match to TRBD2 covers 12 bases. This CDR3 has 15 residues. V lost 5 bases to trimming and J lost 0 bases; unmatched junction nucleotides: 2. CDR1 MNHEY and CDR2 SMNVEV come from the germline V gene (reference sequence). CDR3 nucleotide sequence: TGTGCCAGCAGTAAGACTAGCGGGAGCTCCTACGAGCAGTACGTC. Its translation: CASSKTSGSSYEQYV.

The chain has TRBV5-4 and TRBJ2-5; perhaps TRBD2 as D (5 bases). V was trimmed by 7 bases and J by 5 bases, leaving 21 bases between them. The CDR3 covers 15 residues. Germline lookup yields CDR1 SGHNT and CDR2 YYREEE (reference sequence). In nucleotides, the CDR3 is TGTGCCAGCGGATCCCAACGATCGGGAACGGAGACCCAGTACTTC. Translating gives CASGSQRSGTETQYF.

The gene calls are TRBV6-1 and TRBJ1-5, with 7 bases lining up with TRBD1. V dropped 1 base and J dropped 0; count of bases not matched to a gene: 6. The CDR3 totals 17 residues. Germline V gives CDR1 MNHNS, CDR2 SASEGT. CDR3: CASSEGQGGDSNQPQHF. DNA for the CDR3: TGTGCCAGCAGTGAAGGGCAGGGGGGAGATAGCAATCAGCCCCAGCATTTT.

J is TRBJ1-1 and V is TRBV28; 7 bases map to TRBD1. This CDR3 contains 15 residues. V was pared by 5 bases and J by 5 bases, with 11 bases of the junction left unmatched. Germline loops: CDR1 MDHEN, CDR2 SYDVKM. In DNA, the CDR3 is TGTGCCAGCAGTCCCCGCGGAGGGGGCGGGACTGAAGCTTTCTTT. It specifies CASSPRGGGGTEAFF.

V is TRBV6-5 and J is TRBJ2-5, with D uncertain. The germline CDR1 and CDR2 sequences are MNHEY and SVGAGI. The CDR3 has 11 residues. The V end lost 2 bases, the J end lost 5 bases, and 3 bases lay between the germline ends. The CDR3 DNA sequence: TGTGCCAGCAGTTACCGGGAGACCCAGTACTTC. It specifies CASSYRETQYF.

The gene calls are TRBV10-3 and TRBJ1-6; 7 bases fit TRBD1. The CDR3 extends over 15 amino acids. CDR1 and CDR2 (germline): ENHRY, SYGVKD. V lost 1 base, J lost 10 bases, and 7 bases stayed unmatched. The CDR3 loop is CAISEWDSGASPLHF. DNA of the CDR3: TGTGCCATCAGTGAGTGGGACAGTGGGGCCTCACCCCTCCACTTT.

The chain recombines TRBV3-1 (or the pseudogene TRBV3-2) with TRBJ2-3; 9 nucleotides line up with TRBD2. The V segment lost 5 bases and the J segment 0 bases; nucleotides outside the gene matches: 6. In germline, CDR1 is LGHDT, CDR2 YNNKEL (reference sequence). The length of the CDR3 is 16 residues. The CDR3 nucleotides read TGTGCCAGCAGCTTAGCGGGGGCCGCTAGCACAGATACGCAGTATTTT. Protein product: CASSLAGAASTDTQYF.

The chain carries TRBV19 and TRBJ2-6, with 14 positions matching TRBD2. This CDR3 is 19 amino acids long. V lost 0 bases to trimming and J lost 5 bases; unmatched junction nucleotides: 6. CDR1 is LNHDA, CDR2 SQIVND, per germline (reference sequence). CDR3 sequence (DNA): TGTGCCAGTAGTATAGAAACCGGGACTAGCGGGAGCTGGGCCAACGTCCTGACTTTC. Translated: CASSIETGTSGSWANVLTF. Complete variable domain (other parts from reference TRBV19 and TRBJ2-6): DGGITQSPKYLFRKEGQNVTLSCEQNLNHDAMYWYRQDPGQGLRLIYYSQIVNDFQKGDIAEGYSVSREKKESFPLTVTSAQKNPTAFYLCASSIETGTSGSWANVLTFGAGSRLTVL.

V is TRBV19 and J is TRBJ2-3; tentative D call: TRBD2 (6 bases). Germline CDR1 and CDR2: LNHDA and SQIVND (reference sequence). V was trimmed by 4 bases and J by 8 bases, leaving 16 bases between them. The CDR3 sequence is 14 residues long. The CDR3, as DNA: TGTGCCAGTAGTACGTACCGGAGTAGCGGTACGCAGTATTTT. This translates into CASSTYRSSGTQYF.

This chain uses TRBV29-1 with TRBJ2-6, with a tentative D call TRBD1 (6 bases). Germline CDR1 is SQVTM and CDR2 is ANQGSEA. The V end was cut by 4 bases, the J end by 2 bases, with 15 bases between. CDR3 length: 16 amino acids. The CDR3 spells CSVGGPTGTGANVLTF. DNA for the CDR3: TGCAGCGTTGGGGGACCTACAGGGACTGGGGCCAACGTCCTGACTTTC.

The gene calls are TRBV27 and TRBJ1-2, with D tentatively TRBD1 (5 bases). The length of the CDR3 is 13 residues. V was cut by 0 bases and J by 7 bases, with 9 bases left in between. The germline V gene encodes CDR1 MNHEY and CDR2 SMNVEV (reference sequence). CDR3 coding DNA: TGTGCCAGCAGTTTATCCCGCGACAGTGGCTACACCTTC. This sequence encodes CASSLSRDSGYTF.

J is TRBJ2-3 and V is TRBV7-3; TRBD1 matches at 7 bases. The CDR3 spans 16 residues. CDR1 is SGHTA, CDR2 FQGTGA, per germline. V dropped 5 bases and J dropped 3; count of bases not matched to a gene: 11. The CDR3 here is CASSKDRSGRTDTQYF. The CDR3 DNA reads TGTGCCAGCAGCAAGGACAGGTCAGGTCGTACAGATACGCAGTATTTT.

DNA of the CDR3: TGCAGCATGAGGACAGGAGGGGGAACTGGAAACACCATATATTTT. Residues: CSMRTGGGTGNTIYF. The chain has TRBV29-1 and TRBJ1-3; 7 bases agree with TRBD1. The CDR3 is made up of 15 amino acids. From germline, CDR1 is SQVTM and CDR2 ANQGSEA. J lost 2 bases, V lost 8 bases, and 12 bases had no gene match.

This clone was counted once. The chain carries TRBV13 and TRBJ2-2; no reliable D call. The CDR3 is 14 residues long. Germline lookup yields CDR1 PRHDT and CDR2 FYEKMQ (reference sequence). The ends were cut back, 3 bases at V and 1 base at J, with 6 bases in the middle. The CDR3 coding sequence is TGTGCCAGCAGCTTCTCAGGGAACACCGGGGAGCTGTTTTTT. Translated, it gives CASSFSGNTGELFF.

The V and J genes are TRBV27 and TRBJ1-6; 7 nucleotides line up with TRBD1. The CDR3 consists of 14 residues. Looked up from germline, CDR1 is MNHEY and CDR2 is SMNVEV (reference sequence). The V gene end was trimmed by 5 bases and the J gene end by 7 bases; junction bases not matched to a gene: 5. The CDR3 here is CASSTDRTNSPLHF. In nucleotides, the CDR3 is TGTGCCAGCAGTACGGACAGGACGAATTCACCCCTCCACTTT.

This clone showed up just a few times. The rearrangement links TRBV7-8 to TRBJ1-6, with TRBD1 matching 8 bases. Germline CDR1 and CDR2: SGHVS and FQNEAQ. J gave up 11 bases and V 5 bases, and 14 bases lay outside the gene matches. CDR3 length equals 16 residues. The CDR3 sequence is CASSQSIGQGVPPLHF. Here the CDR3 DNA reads TGTGCCAGCAGCCAAAGCATTGGACAGGGCGTGCCACCCCTCCACTTT. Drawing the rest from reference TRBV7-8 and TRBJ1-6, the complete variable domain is GAGVSQSPRYKVAKRGQDVALRCDPISGHVSLFWYQQALGQGPEFLTYFQNEAQLDKSGLPSDRFFAERPEGSVSTLKIQRTQQEDSAVYLCASSQSIGQGVPPLHFGNGTRLTVT.

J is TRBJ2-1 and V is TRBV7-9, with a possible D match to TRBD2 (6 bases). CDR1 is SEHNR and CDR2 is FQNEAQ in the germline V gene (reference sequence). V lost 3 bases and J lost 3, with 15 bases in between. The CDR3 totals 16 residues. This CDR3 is CASSFSVTSGYNEQFF. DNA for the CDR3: TGTGCCAGCAGCTTTTCCGTGACTAGTGGCTACAATGAGCAGTTCTTC.

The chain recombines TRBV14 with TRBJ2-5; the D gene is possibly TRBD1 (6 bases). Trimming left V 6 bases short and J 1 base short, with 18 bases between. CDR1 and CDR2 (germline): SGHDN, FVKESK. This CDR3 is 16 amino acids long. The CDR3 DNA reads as TGTGCCAGCAGTCCTATCGGGACACGAATCCAAGAGACCCAGTACTTC. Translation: CASSPIGTRIQETQYF.

The CDR3 DNA reads TGTGCCAGCAGCTCCTATCCGGGAGGATTTGAGAACACTGAAGCTTTCTTT. Translated, it gives CASSSYPGGFENTEAFF. The chain links TRBV5-4 to TRBJ1-1; D unclear. CDR3 size: 17 residues. V lost 3 bases to trimming and J lost 1 base, with 19 bases between them. Per germline, CDR1 SGHNT and CDR2 YYREEE (reference sequence).

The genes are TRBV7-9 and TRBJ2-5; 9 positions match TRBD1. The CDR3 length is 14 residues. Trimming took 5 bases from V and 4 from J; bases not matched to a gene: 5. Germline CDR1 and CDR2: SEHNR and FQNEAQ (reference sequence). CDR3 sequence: CASSRRTGAETQYF. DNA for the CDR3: TGTGCCAGCAGCCGGAGGACAGGGGCAGAGACCCAGTACTTC.

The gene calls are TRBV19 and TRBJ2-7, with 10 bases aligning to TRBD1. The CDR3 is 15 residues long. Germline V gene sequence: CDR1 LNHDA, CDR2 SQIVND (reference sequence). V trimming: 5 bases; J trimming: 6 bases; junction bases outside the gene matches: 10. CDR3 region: CASSSGTGDPSEQYF. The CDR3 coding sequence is TGTGCCAGTAGTTCCGGGACAGGGGATCCTAGCGAGCAGTACTTC.